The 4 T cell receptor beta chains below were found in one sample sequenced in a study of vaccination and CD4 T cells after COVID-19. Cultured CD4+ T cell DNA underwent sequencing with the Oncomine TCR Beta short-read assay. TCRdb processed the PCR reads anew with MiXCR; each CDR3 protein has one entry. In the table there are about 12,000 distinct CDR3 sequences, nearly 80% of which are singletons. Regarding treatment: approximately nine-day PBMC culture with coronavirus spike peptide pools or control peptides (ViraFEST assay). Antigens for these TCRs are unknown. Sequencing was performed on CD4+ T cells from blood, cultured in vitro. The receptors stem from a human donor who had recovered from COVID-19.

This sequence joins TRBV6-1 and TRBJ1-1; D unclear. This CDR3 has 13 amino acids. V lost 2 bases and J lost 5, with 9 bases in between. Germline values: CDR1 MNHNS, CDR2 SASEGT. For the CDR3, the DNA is TGTGCCAGCAGTGAATTAGGGATAACTGAAGCTTTCTTT. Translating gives CASSELGITEAFF.

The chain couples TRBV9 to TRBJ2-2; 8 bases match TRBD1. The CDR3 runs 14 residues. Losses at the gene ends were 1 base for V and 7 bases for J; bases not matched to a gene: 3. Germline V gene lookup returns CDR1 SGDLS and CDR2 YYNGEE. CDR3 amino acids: CASSVQGAVGELFF. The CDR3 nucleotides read TGTGCCAGCAGCGTACAGGGGGCAGTCGGGGAGCTGTTTTTT.

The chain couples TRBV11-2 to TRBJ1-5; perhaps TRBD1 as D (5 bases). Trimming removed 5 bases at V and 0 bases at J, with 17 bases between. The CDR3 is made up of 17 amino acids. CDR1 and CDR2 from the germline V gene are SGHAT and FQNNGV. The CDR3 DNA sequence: TGTGCCAGCAGCCAGGGAGCCGGGGCCTATAGCAATCAGCCCCAGCATTTT. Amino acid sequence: CASSQGAGAYSNQPQHF. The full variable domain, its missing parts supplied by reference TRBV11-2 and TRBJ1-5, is EAGVAQSPRYKIIEKRQSVAFWCNPISGHATLYWYQQILGQGPKLLIQFQNNGVVDDSQLPKDRFSAERLKGVDSTLKIQPAKLEDSAVYLCASSQGAGAYSNQPQHFGDGTRLSIL.

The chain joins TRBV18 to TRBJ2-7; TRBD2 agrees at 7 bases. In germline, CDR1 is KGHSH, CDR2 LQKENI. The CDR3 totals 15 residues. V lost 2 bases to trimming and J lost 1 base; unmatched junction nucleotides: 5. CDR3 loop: CASSPWEGRSYEQYF. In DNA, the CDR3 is TGTGCCAGCTCACCATGGGAGGGGAGATCCTACGAGCAGTACTTC. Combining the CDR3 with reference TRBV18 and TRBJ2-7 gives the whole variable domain NAGVMQNPRHLVRRRGQEARLRCSPMKGHSHVYWYRQLPEEGLKFMVYLQKENIIDESGMPKERFSAEFPKEGPSILRIQQVVRGDSAAYFCASSPWEGRSYEQYFGPGTRLTVT.